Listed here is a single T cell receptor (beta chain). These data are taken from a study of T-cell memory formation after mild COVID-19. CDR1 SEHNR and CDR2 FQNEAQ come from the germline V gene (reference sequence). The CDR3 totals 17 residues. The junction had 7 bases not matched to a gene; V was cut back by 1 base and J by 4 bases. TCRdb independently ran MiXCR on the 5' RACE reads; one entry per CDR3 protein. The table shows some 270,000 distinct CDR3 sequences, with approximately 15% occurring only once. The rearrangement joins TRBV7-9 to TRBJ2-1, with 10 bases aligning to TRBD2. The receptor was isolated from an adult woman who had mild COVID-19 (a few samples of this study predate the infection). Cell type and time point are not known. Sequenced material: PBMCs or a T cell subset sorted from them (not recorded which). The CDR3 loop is CASSLDSGGSWYNEQFF. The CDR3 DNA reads TGTGCCAGCAGCTTAGATAGCGGGGGGTCCTGGTACAATGAGCAGTTCTTC.